This T cell receptor (beta chain) was identified during a study of glioma-infiltrating T cells. The iRepertoire nested amplicon-rescue multiplex PCR amplified TCR alpha and beta CDR3s from RNA. Input was roughly 100-450 ng of tissue mRNA or PBMC total RNA. TCRdb called the multiplex PCR reads again in MiXCR, with one record for every CDR3 protein. The sample includes approximately 190,000 distinct CDR3 sequences, more than 25% of them seen just once. Trimming shortened V by 6 bases and J by 3 bases, and 21 bases separated the two germline ends. Germline CDR1 is SQVTM and CDR2 is ANQGSEA. The CDR3 sequence is 15 residues long.

Sequencing input: glioma tissue, nonneoplastic brain tissue, or PBMCs (not recorded which). V gene TRBV29-1 combines with J gene TRBJ2-7; D is tentatively TRBD1 or TRBD2 (5 bases each). The receptor comes from a human donor with low-grade glioma or glioblastoma, undergoing nonglioma brain surgery, or in good health (not recorded which). The CDR3 DNA is TGCAGCGTCCTAAAACTCGGGGACGGATACTACGAGCAGTACTTC. Amino acids: CSVLKLGDGYYEQYF.